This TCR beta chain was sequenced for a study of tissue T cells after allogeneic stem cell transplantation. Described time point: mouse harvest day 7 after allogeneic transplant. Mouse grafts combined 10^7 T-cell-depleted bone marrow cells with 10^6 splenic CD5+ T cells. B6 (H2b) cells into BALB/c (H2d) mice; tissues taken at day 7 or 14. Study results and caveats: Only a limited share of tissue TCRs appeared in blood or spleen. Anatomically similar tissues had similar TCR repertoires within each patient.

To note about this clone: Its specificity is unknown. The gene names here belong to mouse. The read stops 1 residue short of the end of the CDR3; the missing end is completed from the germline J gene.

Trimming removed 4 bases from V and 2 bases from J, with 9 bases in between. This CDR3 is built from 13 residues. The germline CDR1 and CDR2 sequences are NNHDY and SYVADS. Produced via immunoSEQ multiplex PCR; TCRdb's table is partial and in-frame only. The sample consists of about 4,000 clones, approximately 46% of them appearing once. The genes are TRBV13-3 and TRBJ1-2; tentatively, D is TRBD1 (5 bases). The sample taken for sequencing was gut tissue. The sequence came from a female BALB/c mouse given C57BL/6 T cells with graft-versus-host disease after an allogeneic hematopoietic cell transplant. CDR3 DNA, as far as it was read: TGTGCCAGCAGTTTTTCAGGGAACTCCGACTACACC. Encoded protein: CASSFSGNSDYT. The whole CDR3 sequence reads CASSFSGNSDYTF.